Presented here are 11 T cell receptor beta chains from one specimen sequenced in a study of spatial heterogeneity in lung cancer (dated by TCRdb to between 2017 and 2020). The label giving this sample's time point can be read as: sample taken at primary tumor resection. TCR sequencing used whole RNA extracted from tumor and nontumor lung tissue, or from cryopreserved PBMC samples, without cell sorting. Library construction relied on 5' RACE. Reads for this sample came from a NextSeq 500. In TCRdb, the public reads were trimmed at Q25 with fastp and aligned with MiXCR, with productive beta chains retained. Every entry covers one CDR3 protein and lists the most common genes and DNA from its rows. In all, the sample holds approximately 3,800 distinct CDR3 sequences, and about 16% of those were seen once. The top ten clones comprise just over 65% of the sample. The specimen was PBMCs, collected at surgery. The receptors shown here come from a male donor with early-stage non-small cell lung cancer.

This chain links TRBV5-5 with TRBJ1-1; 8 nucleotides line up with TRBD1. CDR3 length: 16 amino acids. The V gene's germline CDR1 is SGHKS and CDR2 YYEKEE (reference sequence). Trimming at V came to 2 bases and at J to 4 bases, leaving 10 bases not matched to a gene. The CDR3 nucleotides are TGTGCCAGCAGCTTTACCCAAAGGACAGGGAGCACTGAAGCTTTCTTT. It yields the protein CASSFTQRTGSTEAFF.

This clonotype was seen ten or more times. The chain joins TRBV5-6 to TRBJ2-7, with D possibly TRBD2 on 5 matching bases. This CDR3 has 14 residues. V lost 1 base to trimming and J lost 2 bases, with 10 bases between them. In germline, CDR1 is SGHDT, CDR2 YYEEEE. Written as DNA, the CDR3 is TGTGCCAGCAGCTTGATGACGGAGGCCTACGAGCAGTACTTC. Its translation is CASSLMTEAYEQYF.

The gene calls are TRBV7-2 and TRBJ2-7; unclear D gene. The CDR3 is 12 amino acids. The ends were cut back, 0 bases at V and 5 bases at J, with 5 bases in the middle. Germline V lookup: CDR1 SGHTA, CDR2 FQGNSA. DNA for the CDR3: TGTGCCAGCAGCTTAGCCCGCCACGAGCAGTACTTC. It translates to CASSLARHEQYF.

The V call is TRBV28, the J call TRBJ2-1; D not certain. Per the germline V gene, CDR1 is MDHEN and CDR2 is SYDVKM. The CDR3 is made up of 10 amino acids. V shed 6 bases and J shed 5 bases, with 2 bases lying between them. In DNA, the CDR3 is TGTGCCAGCAGCAACAATGAGCAGTTCTTC. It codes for CASSNNEQFF.

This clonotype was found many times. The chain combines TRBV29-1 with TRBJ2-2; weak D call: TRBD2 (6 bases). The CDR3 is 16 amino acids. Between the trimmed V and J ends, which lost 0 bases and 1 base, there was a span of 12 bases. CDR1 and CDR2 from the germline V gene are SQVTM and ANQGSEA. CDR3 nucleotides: TGCAGCGTTGAAGATCGGGACGGGGGGAACACCGGGGAGCTGTTTTTT. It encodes CSVEDRDGGNTGELFF.

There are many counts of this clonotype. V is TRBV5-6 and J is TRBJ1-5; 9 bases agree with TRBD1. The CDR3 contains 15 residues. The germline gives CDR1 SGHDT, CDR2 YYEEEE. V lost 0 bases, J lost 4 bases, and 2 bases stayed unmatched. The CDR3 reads CASSLGGTGNQPQHF. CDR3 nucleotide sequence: TGTGCCAGCAGCTTGGGCGGGACAGGGAATCAGCCCCAGCATTTT.

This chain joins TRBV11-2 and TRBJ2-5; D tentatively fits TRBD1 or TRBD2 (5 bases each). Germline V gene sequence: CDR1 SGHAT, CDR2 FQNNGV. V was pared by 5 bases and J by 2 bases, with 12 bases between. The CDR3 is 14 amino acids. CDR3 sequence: CASSRGRLQETQYF. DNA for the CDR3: TGTGCCAGCAGCCGGGGACGGCTTCAAGAGACCCAGTACTTC.

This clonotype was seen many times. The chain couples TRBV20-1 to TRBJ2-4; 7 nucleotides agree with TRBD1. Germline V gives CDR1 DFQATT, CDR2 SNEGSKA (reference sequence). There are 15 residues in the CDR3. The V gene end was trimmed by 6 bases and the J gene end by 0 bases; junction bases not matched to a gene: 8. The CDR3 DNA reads TGCAGTGCCAAAGGACAGGTGGGAGCCAAAAACATTCAGTACTTC. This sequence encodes CSAKGQVGAKNIQYF.

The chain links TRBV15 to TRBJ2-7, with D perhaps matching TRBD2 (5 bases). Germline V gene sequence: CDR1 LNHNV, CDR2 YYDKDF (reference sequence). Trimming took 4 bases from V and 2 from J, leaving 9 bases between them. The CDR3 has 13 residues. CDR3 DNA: TGTGCCACCAGCAACGGGGTGACCTACGAGCAGTACTTC. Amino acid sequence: CATSNGVTYEQYF.

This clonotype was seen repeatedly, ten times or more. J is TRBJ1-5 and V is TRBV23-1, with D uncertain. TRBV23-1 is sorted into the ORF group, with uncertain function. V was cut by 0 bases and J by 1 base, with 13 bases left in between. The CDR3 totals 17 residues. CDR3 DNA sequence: TGCGCCAGCAGTCAATCGGTGGAGGATACGAGCAATCAGCCCCAGCATTTT. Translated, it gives CASSQSVEDTSNQPQHF.

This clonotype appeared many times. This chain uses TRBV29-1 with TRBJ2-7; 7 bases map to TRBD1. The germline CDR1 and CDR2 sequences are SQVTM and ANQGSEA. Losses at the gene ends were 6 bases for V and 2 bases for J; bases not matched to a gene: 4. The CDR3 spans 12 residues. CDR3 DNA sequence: TGCAGCGTCCGGACAGGTACCTACGAGCAGTACTTC. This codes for CSVRTGTYEQYF.